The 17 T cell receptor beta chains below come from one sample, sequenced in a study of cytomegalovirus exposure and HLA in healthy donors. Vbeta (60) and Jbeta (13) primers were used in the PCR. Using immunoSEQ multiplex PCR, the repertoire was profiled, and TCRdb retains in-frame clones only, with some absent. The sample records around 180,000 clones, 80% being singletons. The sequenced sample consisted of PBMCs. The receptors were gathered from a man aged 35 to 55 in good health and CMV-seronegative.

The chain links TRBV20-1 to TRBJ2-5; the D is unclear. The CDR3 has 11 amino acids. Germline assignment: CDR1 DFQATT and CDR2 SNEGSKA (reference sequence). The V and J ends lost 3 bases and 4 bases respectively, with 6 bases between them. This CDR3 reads CSARGSETQYF. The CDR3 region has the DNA TGCAGTGCTAGGGGCTCAGAGACCCAGTACTTC.

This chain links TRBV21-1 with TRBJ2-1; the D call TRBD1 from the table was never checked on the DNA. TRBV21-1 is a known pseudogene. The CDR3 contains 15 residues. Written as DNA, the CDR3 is TGTGCCAGCAGCAACAAAGGGGGATCCTACAATGAGCAGTTCTTC. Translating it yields CASSNKGGSYNEQFF.

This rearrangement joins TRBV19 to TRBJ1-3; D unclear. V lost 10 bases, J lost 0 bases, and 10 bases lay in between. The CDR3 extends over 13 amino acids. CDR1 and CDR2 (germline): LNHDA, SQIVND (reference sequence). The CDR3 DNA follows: TGTGCCACCCGTCGGGGCTCTGGAAACACCATATATTTT. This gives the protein CATRRGSGNTIYF.

For the CDR3, the DNA is TGCGCCAGCAGCATCTACCGGGACAGGGGCTTTGAAGCTTTCTTT. This encodes CASSIYRDRGFEAFF. The chain is built from TRBV5-1 and TRBJ1-1; 10 positions agree with TRBD1. J gave up 7 bases and V 4 bases, and 10 bases lay outside the gene matches. Germline values: CDR1 SGHRS, CDR2 YFSETQ. This CDR3 has 15 amino acids.

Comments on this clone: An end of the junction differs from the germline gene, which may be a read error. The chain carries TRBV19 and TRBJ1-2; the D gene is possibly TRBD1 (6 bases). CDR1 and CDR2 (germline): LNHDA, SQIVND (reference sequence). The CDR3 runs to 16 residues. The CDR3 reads CASSIATGRISYGYTF. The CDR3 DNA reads TGTGCCAGTAGCATAGCGACAGGAAGGATTTCCTATGGCTACACCTTC.

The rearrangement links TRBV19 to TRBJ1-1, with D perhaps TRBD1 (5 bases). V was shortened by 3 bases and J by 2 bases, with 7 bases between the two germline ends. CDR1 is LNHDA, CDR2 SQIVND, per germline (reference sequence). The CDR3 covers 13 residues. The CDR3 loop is CASSMGLNTEAFF. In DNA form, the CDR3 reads TGTGCCAGTAGTATGGGACTCAACACTGAAGCTTTCTTT.

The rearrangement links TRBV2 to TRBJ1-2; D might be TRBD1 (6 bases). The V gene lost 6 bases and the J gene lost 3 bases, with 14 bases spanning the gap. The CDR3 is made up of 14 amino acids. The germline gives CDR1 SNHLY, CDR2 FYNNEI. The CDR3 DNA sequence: TGTGCCAGCAGAGGGCAGGGGTGGGACTATGGCTACACCTTC. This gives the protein CASRGQGWDYGYTF.

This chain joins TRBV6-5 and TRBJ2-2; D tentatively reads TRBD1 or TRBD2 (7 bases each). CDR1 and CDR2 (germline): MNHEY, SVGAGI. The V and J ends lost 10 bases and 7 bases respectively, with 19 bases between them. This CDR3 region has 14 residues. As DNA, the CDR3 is TGTGCCACCAGGGGGGGGGAAATTAGCGGGGAGCTGTTTTTT. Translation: CATRGGEISGELFF.

The CDR3 DNA follows: TGTGCCAGCAGCTTAGTTTGGGCAATGGGGAACACTGAAGCTTTCTTT. Amino acid sequence: CASSLVWAMGNTEAFF. The chain uses TRBV7-2 and TRBJ1-1, with D unresolved. The CDR3 consists of 16 residues. The V gene lost 1 base and the J gene lost 1 base, with 13 bases spanning the gap. Per the germline V gene, CDR1 is SGHTA and CDR2 is FQGNSA.

In nucleotides, the CDR3 is TGTGCCAGCAGGGCACAGGGGGCGAGAGATACGCAGTATTTT. Translation: CASRAQGARDTQYF. This chain uses TRBV6-6 with TRBJ2-3; the match to TRBD1 covers 9 bases. Germline CDR1 MNHNY, CDR2 SVGAGI (reference sequence). V shed 6 bases, J shed 5 bases, and the junction held 6 bases outside the gene matches. CDR3 length: 14 residues.

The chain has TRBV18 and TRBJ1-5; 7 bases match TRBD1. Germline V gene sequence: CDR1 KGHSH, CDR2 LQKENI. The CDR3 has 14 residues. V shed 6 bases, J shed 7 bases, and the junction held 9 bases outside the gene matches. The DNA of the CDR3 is TGTGCCAGCTCCTTAGACAGGGCGGGACAGCCCCAGCATTTT. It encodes CASSLDRAGQPQHF.

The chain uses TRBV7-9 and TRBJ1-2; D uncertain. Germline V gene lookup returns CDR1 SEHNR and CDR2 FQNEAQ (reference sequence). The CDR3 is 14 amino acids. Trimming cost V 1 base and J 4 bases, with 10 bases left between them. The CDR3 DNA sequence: TGTGCCAGCAGCTTAGTGGGCCCCCTCTATGGCTACACCTTC. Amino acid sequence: CASSLVGPLYGYTF.

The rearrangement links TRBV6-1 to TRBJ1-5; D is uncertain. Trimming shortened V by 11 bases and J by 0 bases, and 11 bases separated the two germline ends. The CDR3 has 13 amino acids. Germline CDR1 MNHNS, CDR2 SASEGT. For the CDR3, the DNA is TGTGCCGTCCGGGATTCTAGCAATCAGCCCCAGCATTTT. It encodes CAVRDSSNQPQHF.

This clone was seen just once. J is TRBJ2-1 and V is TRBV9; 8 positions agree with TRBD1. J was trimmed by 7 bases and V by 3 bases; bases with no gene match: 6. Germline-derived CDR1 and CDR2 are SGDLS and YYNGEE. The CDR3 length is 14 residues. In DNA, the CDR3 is TGTGCCAGCAGCGACAACAGGGGGAAAAATGAGCAGTTCTTC. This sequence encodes CASSDNRGKNEQFF.

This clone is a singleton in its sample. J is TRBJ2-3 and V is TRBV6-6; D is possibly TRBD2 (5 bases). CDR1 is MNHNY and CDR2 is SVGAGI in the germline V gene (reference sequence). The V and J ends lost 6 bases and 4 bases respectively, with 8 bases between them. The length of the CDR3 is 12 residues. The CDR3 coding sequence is TGTGCCAGCAGACCCGGGGCAGATACGCAGTATTTT. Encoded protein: CASRPGADTQYF.

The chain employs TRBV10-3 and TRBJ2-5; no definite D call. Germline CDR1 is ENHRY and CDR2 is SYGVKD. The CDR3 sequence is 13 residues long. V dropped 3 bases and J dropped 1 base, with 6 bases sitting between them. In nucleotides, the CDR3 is TGTGCCATCAGTGAACGACTCCAAGAGACCCAGTACTTC. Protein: CAISERLQETQYF.

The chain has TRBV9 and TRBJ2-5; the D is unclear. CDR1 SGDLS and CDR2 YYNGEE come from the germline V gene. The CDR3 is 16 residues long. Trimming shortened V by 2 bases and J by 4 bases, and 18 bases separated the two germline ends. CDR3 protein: CASSVPTSFVGETQYF. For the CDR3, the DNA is TGTGCCAGCAGCGTCCCGACATCTTTTGTAGGAGAGACCCAGTACTTC.